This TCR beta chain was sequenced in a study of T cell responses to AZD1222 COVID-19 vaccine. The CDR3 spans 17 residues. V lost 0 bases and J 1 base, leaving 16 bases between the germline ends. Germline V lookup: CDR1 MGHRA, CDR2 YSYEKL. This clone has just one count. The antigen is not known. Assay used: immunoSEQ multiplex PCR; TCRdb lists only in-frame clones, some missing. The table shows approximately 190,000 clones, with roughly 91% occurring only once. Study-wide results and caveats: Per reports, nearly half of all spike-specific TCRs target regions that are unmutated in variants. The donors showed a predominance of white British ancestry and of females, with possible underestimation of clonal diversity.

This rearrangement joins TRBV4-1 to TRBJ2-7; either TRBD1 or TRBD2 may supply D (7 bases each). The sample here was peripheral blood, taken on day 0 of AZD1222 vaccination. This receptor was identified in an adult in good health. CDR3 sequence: CASSQEERGGQSYEQYF. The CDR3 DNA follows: TGCGCCAGCAGCCAAGAGGAGAGGGGGGGACAGTCCTACGAGCAGTACTTC.